What follows is one T cell receptor (beta chain) and its context. Its target is not known. The PCR contained 60 Vbeta and 13 Jbeta primers. Data came from immunoSEQ multiplex PCR; TCRdb stores just in-frame clones and leaves some out. Of tens of thousands of clones listed, 80% to 85% are singletons. The sample comes from a study of cytomegalovirus exposure and HLA in healthy donors. Notes on the study in general: What was likely a sequencing artifact was a cluster of highly shared sequence variants. Many donors carried some public TCRs, although rarity characterized most TCR sequences.

The CDR3 consists of 13 residues. V was clipped by 2 bases and J by 8 bases; unmatched bases: 3. Germline V CDR1 and CDR2: LGHNA, YSLEER. Sequenced sample: PBMCs. J is TRBJ2-1 and V is TRBV4-3; TRBD2 agrees at 7 bases. The sequence was collected from a man aged 25 to 40 in good health and CMV-seronegative. In DNA form, the CDR3 reads TGCGCCAGCAGCCAACGACTAGCCGATGAGCAGTTCTTC. Amino acid sequence: CASSQRLADEQFF.